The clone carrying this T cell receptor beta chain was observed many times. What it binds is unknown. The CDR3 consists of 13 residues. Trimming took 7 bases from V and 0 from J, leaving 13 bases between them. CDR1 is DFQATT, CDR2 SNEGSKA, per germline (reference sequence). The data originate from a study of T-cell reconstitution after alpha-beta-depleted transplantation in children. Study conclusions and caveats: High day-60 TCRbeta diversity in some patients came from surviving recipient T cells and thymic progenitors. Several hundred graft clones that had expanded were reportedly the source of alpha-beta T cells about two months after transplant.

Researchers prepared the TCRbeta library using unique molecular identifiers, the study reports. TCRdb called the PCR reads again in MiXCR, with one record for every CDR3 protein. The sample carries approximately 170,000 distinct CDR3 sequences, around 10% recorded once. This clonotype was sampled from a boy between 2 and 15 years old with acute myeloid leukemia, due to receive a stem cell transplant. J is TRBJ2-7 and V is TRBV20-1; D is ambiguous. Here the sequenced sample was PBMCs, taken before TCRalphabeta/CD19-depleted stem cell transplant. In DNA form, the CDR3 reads TGCAGTGGAATCCTTAGTCCCTCCTACGAGCAGTACTTC. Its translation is CSGILSPSYEQYF.